This is a list of T cell receptor beta chains from one sample in a study of blood T cell repertoires in COVID-19. Generated by immunoSEQ multiplex PCR, the TCRdb table keeps only in-frame clones and is missing some. The sample has fewer than 200,000 clones; roughly 81% are singletons. Sequences were obtained from peripheral blood. The receptors were sampled from a man aged 40-49 years with acute or convalescent COVID-19. The CDR3 runs from the conserved cysteine through the conserved F or W. The order of the fields is J gene, clone size, V gene, D gene, CDR3 DNA, CDR3 protein. The D gene is left open where the match is weak. Size is omitted from some rows. Given values are once, few, many or a class for expanded clones.

>TRBJ1-3|NA|TRBV6-5|NA
TGTGCCAGCAGTCAGGTGCCCTCTGGAAACACCATATATTTT
CASSQVPSGNTIYF
>TRBJ2-5|NA|TRBV4-1|NA
TGCGCCAGCAGCCTAGTCGGGATCCAAGAGACCCAGTACTTC
CASSLVGIQETQYF
>TRBJ1-5|few|TRBV2|NA
TGTGCCAGCAGTGAAGCAGGGGGTGCCCAGCATTTT
CASSEAGGAQHF
>TRBJ2-1|NA|TRBV2|NA
TGTGCCAGCGTAGGCAGGGGAACTTACAATGAGCAGTTCTTC
CASVGRGTYNEQFF
>TRBJ2-7|NA|TRBV5-6|TRBD1
TGTGCCAGCAGCCCGGGACAGGTTGTCTACGAGCAGTACTTC
CASSPGQVVYEQYF
>TRBJ2-7|NA|TRBV29-1|TRBD1
TGCAGCGTTCCCGGGACAGGGACCTACGAGCAGTACTTC
CSVPGTGTYEQYF
>TRBJ1-5|NA|TRBV6-5|NA
TGTGCCAGCAGCAGGGATAGCAATCAGCCCCAGCATTTT
CASSRDSNQPQHF
>TRBJ2-1|NA|TRBV19|NA
TGTGCCAGTAGTATTTTAGGGGGTGAGAAGAATGAGCAGTTCTTC
CASSILGGEKNEQFF
>TRBJ2-1|once|TRBV10-2|TRBD2
TGCGCCAGCATGAAAGGTCGGAGTAGCGGGGGGAACTACAATGAGCAGTTCTTC
CASMKGRSSGGNYNEQFF
>TRBJ1-2|few|TRBV6-1|NA
TGTGCCAGCAGTGAGGTAGGGGGGGACCACTATGGCTACACCTTC
CASSEVGGDHYGYTF
>TRBJ1-1|NA|TRBV3-1/TRBV3-2|TRBD1
TGTGCCATCGGACGGGGACAGGGAACGAGTGCTTTCTTT
CAIGRGQGTSAFF
>TRBJ1-5|NA|TRBV5-6|NA
TGTGCCAGCAGCACCAGGACAGTTCCTTGGCCCCAGCATTTT
CASSTRTVPWPQHF
>TRBJ1-5|NA|TRBV4-3|NA
TGCGCCAGCAGCCAAGATGTTCCGGACAGTAACAATCAGCCCCAGCATTTT
CASSQDVPDSNNQPQHF
>TRBJ2-6|NA|TRBV14|NA
TGTGCCAGCAGCCAAGCTTCGACAAAAGGGGCCAACGTCCTGACTTTC
CASSQASTKGANVLTF
>TRBJ2-3|NA|TRBV30|TRBD2
TGTGCCTGGAGTCGTCCCGGGGGGGGGACCACAGATACGCAGTATTTT
CAWSRPGGGTTDTQYF
>TRBJ2-1|NA|TRBV7-3|TRBD2
TGTGCCAGCAGCTTAGGGACTAGCCTAACAGATGAGCAGTTCTTC
CASSLGTSLTDEQFF
>TRBJ1-1|NA|TRBV3-1/TRBV3-2|NA
TGTGCCAGCAGTACAGGACAGAACACTGAAGCTTTCTTT
CASSTGQNTEAFF
>TRBJ1-4|NA|TRBV2|NA
TGTGCCAGCAGTGAACCGGGCTCTGGAGGGCTGTTTTTT
CASSEPGSGGLFF
>TRBJ2-7|NA|TRBV18|NA
TGTGCCAGCTCCCCGGGTCCCACGGCCGAGCAGTACTTC
CASSPGPTAEQYF
>TRBJ1-2|NA|TRBV7-8|NA
TGTGCCAGCAGCTTAAGGGGTGCCGGGGGTAGCTATGGCTACACCTTC
CASSLRGAGGSYGYTF
>TRBJ2-1|few|TRBV14|TRBD2
TGTGCCAGCAGCCGGGGTATCGGGACTAGCGGGTTCACAAGGGTCTCCTACAATGAGCAGTTCTTC
CASSRGIGTSGFTRVSYNEQFF
>TRBJ1-3|once|TRBV15|TRBD1
TGTGCCACCAGCAGAGACCTGAGGACAGGGAGATCCGGAAACACCATATATTTT
CATSRDLRTGRSGNTIYF
>TRBJ2-5|NA|TRBV6-2/TRBV6-3|TRBD2
TGTGCCAGCAGTTATCGGGGGCTAGCGGGGAGAGAGACCCAGTACTTC
CASSYRGLAGRETQYF
>TRBJ1-6|NA|TRBV27|TRBD1
TGTGCCAGCAGTTTCCAAGACAGGGGGAATTCACCCCTCCACTTT
CASSFQDRGNSPLHF
>TRBJ2-5|NA|TRBV24-1|TRBD1
TGTGCCACCTCGGACAGGGGGAACCAAGAGACCCAGTACTTC
CATSDRGNQETQYF
>TRBJ1-1|few|TRBV5-4|TRBD1
TGTGCCAGCAGCTTTTGGGACAGGCCGTACACTGAAGCTTTCTTT
CASSFWDRPYTEAFF
>TRBJ2-3|NA|TRBV2|NA
TGTGCCAGCAGTGAAGTGGGGCTCCCAACTAGCACAGATACGCAGTATTTT
CASSEVGLPTSTDTQYF
>TRBJ2-4|NA|TRBV7-9|NA
TGTGCCAGCAGCTTAGTGGTCGGGGGGACACCCAAAAACATTCAGTACTTC
CASSLVVGGTPKNIQYF
>TRBJ1-6|NA|TRBV7-9|NA
TGTGCCAGCAGCTTAGAGGGAGATAATTCACCCCTCCACTTT
CASSLEGDNSPLHF
>TRBJ2-5|NA|TRBV9|TRBD1
TGTGCCAGCACCTTTCGTCCGGACAGGGCGGTGGAGACCCAGTACTTC
CASTFRPDRAVETQYF
>TRBJ2-1|NA|TRBV11-2|TRBD2
TGTGCCAGCAGCTTCCTCAGCGGGGGAACCTACAATGAGCAGTTCTTC
CASSFLSGGTYNEQFF
>TRBJ1-3|NA|TRBV10-1|NA
TGCGCCAGCAGTGAGAATAGAGGCCCTGGAAACACCATATATTTT
CASSENRGPGNTIYF
>TRBJ1-5|NA|TRBV19|TRBD1
TGTGCCAGTAGTACCCCTGACAGGGGGCAGCCCCAGCATTTT
CASSTPDRGQPQHF
>TRBJ1-2|NA|TRBV5-1|NA
TGCGCCAGCAGTCCGGCCCCAGGGGATGGCTACACCTTC
CASSPAPGDGYTF
>TRBJ1-1|NA|TRBV5-1|NA
TGCGCCAGCAGCCAAATTCCCGGACTGGAAGCTTTCTTT
CASSQIPGLEAFF
>TRBJ2-7|NA|TRBV19|NA
TGTGCCAGTAGTATTTCCGCGCTATCCGACGAGCAGTACTTC
CASSISALSDEQYF
>TRBJ1-5|NA|TRBV5-1|NA
TGCGCCAGCAGCCCGGGAGACGGTAATCAGCCCCAGCATTTT
CASSPGDGNQPQHF
>TRBJ2-6|once|TRBV10-3|NA
TGTGCCACCCAGCGGGTGTCTGGGGCCAACGTCCTGACTTTC
CATQRVSGANVLTF
>TRBJ1-1|many|TRBV29-1|NA
TGCAGCGTTGGAAGCATTGCGAACACTGAAGCTTTCTTT
CSVGSIANTEAFF
>TRBJ1-2|NA|TRBV2|TRBD1
TGTGCCAGCAGTGAAGAAGGGGACAGCTATGGCTACACCTTC
CASSEEGDSYGYTF
>TRBJ2-7|NA|TRBV7-9|NA
TGTGCCAGCAGCTTAGACAGGGACTCCTACGAGCAGTACTTC
CASSLDRDSYEQYF
>TRBJ2-3|NA|TRBV7-2|NA
TGTGCCAGCAGCCCCCGGGGGGCGGGACGCACAGATACGCAGTATTTT
CASSPRGAGRTDTQYF
>TRBJ1-5|NA|TRBV7-8|NA
TGTGCCAGCAGCTTGGAAGGGGCTTTAAGCAATCAGCCCCAGCATTTT
CASSLEGALSNQPQHF
>TRBJ2-1|NA|TRBV28|NA
TGTGCCAGCAGTTTTGAGAGGGTAGAGGACAATGAGCAGTTCTTC
CASSFERVEDNEQFF
>TRBJ2-3|few|TRBV6-5|TRBD1
TGTGCCAGCAGGGGAACCGGACAGGGAGCTACGCAGTATTTT
CASRGTGQGATQYF
>TRBJ1-2|NA|TRBV12-5|NA
TGTGCTAGTGCCACAGGGTTCTATGGCTACACCTTC
CASATGFYGYTF
>TRBJ2-7|NA|TRBV5-1|TRBD1
TGCGCCAGCAGCTTGGGTCCGACAGGGGCTTCCTACGAGCAGTACTTC
CASSLGPTGASYEQYF
>TRBJ2-3|NA|TRBV9|NA
TGTGCCAGCAGCGTAAGTAGGGGAGATACGCAGTATTTT
CASSVSRGDTQYF
>TRBJ2-7|NA|TRBV5-5|NA
TGTGCCAGCAGCCCACTAGGTCCAGGCGAGCAGTACTTC
CASSPLGPGEQYF
>TRBJ2-2|NA|TRBV19|TRBD2
TGTGCCAGTAAAACTAGCGGGGGGGCCTGGAGCACCGGGGAGCTGTTTTTT
CASKTSGGAWSTGELFF